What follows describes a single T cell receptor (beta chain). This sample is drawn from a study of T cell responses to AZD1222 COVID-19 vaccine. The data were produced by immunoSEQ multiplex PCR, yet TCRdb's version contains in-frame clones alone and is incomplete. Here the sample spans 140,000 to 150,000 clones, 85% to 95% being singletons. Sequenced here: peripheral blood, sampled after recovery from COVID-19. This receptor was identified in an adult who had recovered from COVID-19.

The CDR3 coding sequence is TGTGCCATCAGTGACCAGGTCCTCTCCTACGAGCAGTACTTC. It is translated as CAISDQVLSYEQYF. The rearrangement joins TRBV10-3 to TRBJ2-7; D remains ambiguous. Germline CDR1 is ENHRY and CDR2 is SYGVKD. This CDR3 region has 14 residues. Trimming removed 3 bases at V and 0 bases at J, with 9 bases between.